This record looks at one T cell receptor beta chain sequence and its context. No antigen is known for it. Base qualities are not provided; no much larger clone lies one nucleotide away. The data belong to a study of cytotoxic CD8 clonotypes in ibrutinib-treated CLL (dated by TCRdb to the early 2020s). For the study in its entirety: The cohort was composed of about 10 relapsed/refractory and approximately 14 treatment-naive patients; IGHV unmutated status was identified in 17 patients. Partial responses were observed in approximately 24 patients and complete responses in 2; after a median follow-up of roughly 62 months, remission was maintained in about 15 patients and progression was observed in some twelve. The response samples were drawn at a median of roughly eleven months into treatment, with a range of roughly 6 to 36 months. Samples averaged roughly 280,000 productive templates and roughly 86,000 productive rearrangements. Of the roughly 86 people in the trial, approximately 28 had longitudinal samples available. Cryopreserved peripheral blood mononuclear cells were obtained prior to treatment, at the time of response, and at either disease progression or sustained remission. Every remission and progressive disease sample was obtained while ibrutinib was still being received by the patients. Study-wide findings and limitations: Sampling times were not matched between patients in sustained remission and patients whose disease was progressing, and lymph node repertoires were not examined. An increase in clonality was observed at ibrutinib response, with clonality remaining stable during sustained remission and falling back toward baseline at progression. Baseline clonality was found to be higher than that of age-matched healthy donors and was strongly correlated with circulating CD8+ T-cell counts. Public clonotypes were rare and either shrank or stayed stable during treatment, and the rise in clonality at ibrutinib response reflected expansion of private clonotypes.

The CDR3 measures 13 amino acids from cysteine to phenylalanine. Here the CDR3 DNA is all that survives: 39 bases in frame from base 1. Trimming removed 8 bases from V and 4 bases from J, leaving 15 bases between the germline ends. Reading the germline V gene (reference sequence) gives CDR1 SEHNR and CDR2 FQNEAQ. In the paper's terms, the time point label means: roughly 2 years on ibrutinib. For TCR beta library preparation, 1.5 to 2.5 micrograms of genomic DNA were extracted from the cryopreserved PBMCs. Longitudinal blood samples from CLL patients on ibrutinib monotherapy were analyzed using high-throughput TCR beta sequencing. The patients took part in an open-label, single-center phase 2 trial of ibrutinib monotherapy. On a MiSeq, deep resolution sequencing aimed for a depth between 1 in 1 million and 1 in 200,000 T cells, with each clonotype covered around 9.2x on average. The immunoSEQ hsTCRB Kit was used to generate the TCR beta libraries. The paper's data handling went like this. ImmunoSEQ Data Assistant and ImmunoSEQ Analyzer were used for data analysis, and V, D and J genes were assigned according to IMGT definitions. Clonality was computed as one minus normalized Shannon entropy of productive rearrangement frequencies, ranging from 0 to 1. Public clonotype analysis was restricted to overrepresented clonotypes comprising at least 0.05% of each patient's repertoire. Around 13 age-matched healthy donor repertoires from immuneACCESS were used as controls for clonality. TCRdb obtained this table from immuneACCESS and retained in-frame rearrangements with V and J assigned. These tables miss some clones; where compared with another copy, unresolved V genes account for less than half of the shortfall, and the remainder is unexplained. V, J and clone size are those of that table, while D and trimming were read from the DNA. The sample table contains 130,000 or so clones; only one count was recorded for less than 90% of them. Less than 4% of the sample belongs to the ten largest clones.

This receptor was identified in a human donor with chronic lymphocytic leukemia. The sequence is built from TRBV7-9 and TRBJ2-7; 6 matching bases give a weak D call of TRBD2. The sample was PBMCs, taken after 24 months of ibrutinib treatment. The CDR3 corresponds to CASDAGLLYEQYF. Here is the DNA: TGTGCCAGCGATGCGGGACTCTTATACGAGCAGTACTTC.